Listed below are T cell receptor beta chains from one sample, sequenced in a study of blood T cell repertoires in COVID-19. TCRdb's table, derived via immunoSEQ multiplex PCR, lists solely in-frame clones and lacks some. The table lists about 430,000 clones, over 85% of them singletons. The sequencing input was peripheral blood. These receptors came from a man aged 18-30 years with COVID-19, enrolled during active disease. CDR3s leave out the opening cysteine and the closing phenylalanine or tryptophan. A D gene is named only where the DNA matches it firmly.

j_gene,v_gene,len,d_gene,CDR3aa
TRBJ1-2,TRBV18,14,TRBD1,ASSPGQGALNYGYT
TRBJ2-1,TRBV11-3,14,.,ASSDRGRSSYNEQF
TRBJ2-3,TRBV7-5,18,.,VRSLGRGRGPLPCTDTQY
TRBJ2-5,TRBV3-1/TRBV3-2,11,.,ASSHGRGETQY
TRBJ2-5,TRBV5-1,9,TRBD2,ASTSGETQY
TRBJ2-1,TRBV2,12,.,ASSEPSRGPHQF
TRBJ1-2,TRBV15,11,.,ATSRGQGYGYT
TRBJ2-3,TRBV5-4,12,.,ASTLSKITDTQY
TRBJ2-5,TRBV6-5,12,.,ASSYTASRETQY
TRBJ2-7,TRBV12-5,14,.,ASGLVLGQGNIEQY
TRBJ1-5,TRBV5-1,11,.,ASSLDPDRAQH
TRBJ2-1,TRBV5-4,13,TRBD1,ASSSRDRVHNEQF
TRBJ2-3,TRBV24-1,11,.,ATSDFPTDTQY
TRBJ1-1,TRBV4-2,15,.,ASSQDGGAGMTGEAF
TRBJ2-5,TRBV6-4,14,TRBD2,ASTGLAGVWGETQY
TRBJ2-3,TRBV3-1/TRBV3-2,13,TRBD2,ASSQGPTSGHTQY
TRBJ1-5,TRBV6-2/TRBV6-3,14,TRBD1,ASSYRTGQNNQPQH
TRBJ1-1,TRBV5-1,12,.,ASSLGGGNTEAF
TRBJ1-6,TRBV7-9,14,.,ASSHLSGTEVSPLH
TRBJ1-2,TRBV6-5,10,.,ASSFTGYGYT
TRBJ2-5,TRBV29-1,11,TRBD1,SGLGQGLETQY
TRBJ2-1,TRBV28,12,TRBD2,ASSLLGLAGVAF
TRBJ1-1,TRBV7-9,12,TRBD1,ASSPGQMNTEAF
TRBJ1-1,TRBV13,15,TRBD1,ASSGGTGDLYYTEAF
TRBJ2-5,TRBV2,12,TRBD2,ASRLLAGVETQY
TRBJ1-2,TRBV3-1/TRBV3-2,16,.,ASSLSTLRRTDQGGYT
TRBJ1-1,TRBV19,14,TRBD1,ASTSIRQGQLKGAF
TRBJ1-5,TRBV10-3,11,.,AISEAGAQPQH
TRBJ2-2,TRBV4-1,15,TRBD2,ASSPRQAGGYTGELF
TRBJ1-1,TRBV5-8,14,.,ASSLGIAGLNTEAF
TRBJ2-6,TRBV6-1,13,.,ASSERGSGANVLT
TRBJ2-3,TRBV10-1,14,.,ASSESIAVKTDTQY
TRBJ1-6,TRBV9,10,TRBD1,ASTTGESPLH
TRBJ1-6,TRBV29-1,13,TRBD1,SVREGQSYNSPLH
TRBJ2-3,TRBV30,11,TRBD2,AWRGAGGNTQY
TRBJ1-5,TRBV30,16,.,AWICTIRRASYNQPQH
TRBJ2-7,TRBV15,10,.,ATSREGDEQY
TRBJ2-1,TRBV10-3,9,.,AISEGSEQF
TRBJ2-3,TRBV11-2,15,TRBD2,ASSSHAPGLALDTQY
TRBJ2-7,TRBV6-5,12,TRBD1,ASSYGTGVYEQY
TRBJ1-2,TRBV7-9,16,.,ASSLPLQQRPTNYGYT
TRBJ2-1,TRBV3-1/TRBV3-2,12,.,ASSPRSPLDEQF
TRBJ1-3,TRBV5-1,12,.,ASRRGEAGNTIY
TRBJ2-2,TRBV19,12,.,ASDQGSSTGELF
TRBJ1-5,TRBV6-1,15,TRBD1,ASSEGQGARGNQPQH
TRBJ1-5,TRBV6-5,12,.,ASSYGRDDQPQH
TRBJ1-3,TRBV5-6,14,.,ASSWTVGSSGNTIY
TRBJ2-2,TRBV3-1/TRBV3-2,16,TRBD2,ASSRNFVAGGITGELF
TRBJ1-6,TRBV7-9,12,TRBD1,ASSTGQVGRALH
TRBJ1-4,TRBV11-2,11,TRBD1,ASSRGQEEKLF
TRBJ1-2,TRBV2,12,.,ASSVSGYLYGYT